This T cell receptor beta chain was retrieved from a study of blood T cell repertoires in COVID-19. Overall study context: PBMCs, B-cell-depleted T cells, or T cells were the source of the cDNA or gDNA that made up the material.

This table comes from immunoSEQ multiplex PCR, and its TCRdb copy is limited to in-frame clones, with some not included. The sample carries approximately 140,000 clones, around 80% recorded once. This CDR3 contains 12 residues. The germline gives CDR1 SQVTM, CDR2 ANQGSEA. Trimming stripped 3 bases from V and 7 bases from J, with 12 bases between. The clonotype originates from a human donor in a cohort sampled during active COVID-19. Sequenced: peripheral blood. The genes are TRBV29-1 and TRBJ1-1; possibly TRBD1 for D (6 bases). The CDR3: CSVEAGTYEAFF. CDR3 nucleotides: TGCAGCGTTGAGGCAGGGACATATGAAGCTTTCTTT.